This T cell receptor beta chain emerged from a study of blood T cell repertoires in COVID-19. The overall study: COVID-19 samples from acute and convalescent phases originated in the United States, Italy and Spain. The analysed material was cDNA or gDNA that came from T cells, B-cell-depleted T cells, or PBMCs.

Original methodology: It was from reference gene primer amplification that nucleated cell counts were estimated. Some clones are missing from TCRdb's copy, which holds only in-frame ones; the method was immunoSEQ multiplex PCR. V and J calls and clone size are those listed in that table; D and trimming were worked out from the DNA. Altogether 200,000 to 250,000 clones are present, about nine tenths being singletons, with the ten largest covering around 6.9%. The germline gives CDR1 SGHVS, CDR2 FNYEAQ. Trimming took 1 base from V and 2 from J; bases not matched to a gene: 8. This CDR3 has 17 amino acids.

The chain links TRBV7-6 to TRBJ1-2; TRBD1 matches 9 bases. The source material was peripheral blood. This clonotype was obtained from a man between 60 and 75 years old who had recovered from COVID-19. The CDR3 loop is CASSLEQGAPRNYGYTF. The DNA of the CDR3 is TGTGCCAGCAGCTTAGAACAGGGGGCACCGCGGAACTATGGCTACACCTTC.